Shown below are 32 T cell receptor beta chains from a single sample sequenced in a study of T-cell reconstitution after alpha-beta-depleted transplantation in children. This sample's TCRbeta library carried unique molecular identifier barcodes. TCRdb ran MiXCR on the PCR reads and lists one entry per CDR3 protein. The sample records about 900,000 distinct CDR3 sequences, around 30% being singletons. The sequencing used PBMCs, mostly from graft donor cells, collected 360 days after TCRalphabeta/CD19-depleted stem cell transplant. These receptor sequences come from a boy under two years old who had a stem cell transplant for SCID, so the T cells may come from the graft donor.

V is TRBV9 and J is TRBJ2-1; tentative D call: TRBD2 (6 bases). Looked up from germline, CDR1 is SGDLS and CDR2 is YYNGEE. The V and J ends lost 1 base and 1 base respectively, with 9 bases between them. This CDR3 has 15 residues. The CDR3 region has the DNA TGTGCCAGCAGCGTATCTGGACTATCCTACAATGAGCAGTTCTTC. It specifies CASSVSGLSYNEQFF.

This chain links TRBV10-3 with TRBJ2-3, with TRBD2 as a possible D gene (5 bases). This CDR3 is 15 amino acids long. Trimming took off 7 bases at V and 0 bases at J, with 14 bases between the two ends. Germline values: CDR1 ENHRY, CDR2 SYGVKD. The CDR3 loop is CAINPGLSSTDTQYF. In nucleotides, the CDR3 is TGTGCCATCAACCCTGGACTTTCTAGCACAGATACGCAGTATTTT.

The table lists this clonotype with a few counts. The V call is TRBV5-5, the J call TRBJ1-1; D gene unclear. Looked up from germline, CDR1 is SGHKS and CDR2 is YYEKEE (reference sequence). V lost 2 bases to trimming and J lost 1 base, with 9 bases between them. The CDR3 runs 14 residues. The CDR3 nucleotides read TGTGCCAGCAGCTTCCTACCGGAGAACACTGAAGCTTTCTTT. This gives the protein CASSFLPENTEAFF.

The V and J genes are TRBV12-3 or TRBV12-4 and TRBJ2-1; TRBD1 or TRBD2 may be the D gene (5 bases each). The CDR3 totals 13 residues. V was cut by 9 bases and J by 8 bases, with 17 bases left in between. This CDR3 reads CASTGTGPDEQFF. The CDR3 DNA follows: TGTGCCAGTACCGGGACCGGGCCAGATGAGCAGTTCTTC.

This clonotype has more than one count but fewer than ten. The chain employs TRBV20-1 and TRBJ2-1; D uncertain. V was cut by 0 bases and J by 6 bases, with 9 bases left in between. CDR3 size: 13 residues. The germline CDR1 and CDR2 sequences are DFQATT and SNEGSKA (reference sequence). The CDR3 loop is CSARDQAINEQFF. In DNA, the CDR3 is TGCAGTGCTAGAGACCAGGCGATCAATGAGCAGTTCTTC.

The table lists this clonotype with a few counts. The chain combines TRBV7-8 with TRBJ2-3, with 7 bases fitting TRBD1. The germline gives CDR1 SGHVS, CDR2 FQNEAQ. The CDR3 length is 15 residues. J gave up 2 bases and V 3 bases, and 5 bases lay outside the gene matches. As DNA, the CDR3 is TGTGCCAGCAGCTTGGGGACAGCCCACACAGATACGCAGTATTTT. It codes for CASSLGTAHTDTQYF.

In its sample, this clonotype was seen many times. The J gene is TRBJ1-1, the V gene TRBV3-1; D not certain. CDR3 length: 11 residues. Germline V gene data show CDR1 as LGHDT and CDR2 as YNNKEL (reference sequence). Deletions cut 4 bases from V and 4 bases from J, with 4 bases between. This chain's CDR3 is CASSRATEAFF. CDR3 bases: TGTGCCAGCAGCCGCGCCACTGAAGCTTTCTTT.

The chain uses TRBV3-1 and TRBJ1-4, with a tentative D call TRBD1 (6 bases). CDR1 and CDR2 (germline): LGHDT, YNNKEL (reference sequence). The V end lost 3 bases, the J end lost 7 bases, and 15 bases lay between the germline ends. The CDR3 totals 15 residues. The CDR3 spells CASSQVGTPSEKLFF. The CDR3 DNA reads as TGTGCCAGCAGCCAGGTCGGGACACCTTCTGAAAAACTGTTTTTT.

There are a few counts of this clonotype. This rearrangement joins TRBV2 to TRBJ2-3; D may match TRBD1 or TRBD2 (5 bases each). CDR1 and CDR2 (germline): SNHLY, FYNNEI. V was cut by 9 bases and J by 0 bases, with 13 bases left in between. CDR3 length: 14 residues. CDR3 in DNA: TGTGCCAGTACGGGACGGACGAGCACAGATACGCAGTATTTT. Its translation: CASTGRTSTDTQYF.

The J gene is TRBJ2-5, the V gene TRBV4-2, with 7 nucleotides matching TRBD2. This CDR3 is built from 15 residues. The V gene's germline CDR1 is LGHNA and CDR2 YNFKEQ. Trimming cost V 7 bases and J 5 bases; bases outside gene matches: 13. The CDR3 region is CASTNTGTITETQYF. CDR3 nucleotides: TGTGCCAGCACAAACACCGGGACTATCACCGAGACCCAGTACTTC.

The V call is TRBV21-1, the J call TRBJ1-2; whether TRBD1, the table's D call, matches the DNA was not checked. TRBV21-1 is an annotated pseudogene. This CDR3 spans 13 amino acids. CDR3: CASPGPQAYGYTF. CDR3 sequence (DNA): TGTGCCAGCCCCGGTCCCCAGGCGTATGGCTACACCTTC.

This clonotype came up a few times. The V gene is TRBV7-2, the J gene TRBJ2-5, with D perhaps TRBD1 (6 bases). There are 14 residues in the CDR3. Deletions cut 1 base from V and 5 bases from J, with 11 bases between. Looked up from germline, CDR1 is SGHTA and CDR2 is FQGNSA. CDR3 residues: CASSLEPGVETQYF. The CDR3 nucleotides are TGTGCCAGCAGCTTAGAGCCAGGGGTTGAGACCCAGTACTTC.

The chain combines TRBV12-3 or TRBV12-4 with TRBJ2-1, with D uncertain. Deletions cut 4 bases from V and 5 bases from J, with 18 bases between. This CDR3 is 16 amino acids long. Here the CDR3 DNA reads TGTGCCAGCAGTTCCTCCACCACTATCGTCGACAATGAGCAGTTCTTC. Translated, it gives CASSSSTTIVDNEQFF.

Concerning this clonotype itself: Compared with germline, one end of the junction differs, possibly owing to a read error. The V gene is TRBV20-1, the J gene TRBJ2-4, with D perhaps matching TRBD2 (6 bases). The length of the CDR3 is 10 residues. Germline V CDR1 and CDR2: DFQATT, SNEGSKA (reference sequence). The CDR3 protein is CSAQSTGLRF. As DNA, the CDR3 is TGCAGTGCTCAGTCGACGGGACTTAGATTC.

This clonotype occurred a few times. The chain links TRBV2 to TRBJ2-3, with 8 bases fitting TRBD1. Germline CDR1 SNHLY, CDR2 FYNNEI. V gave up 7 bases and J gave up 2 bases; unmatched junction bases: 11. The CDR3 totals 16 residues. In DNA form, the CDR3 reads TGTGCCAGCAACCCGGACAGGGTCGGGCTCACAGATACGCAGTATTTT. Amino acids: CASNPDRVGLTDTQYF.

The CDR3 DNA sequence: TGCAGTGCTAGAAAGTCGCCCCTAGCGGGGGGCCCTAATGAGCAGTTCTTC. It codes for CSARKSPLAGGPNEQFF. The chain combines TRBV20-1 with TRBJ2-1; 11 nucleotides match TRBD2. CDR1 is DFQATT, CDR2 SNEGSKA, per germline (reference sequence). This CDR3 has 17 residues. The V segment lost 2 bases and the J segment 7 bases; nucleotides outside the gene matches: 13.

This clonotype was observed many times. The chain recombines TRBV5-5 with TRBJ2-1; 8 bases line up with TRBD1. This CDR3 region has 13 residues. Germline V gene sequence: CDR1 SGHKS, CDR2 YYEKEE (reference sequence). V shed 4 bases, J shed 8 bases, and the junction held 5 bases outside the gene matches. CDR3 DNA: TGTGCCAGCAGCGGGACAGGAGGTTATGAGCAGTTCTTC. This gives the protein CASSGTGGYEQFF.

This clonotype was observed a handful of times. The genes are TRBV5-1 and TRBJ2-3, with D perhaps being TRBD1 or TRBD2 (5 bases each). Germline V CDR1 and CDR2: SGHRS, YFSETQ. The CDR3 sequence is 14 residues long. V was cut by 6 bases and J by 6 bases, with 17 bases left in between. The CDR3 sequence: CASNGDPRGDTQYF. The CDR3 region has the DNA TGCGCCAGCAACGGGGACCCTCGCGGGGATACGCAGTATTTT.

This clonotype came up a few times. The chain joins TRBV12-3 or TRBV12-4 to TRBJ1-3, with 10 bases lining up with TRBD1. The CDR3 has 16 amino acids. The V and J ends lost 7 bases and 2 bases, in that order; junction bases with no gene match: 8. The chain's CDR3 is CASTRQGAVPGNTIYF. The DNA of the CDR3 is TGTGCCAGCACCCGACAGGGGGCAGTCCCTGGAAACACCATATATTTT.

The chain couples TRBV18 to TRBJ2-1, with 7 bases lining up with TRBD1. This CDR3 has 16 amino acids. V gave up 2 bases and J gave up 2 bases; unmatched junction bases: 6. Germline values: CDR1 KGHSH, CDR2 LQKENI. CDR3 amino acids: CASSPTQGVTYNEQFF. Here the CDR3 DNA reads TGTGCCAGCTCACCAACCCAGGGGGTAACCTACAATGAGCAGTTCTTC.

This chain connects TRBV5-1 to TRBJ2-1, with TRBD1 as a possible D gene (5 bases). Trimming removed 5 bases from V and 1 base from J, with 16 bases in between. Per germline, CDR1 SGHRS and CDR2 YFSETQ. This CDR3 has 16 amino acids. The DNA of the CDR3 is TGCGCCAGCAGGCGGCAGGGTACTCCTTCCTACAATGAGCAGTTCTTC. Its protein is CASRRQGTPSYNEQFF. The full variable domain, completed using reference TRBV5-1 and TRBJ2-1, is KAGVTQTPRYLIKTRGQQVTLSCSPISGHRSVSWYQQTPGQGLQFLFEYFSETQRNKGNFPGRFSGRQFSNSRSEMNVSTLELGDSALYLCASRRQGTPSYNEQFFGPGTRLTVL.

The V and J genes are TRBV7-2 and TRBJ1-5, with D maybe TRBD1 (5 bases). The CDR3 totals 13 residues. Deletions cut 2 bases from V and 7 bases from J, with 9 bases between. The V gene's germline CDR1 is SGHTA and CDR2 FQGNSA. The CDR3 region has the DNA TGTGCCAGCAGCTTAAGAGGGGTACAGCCCCAGCATTTT. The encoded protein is CASSLRGVQPQHF.

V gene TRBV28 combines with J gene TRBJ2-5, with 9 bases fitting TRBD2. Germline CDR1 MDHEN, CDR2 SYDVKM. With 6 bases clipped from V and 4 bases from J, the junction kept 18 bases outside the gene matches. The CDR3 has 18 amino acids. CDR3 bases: TGTGCCAGCAGCCCCCGGCCATACGGTAGCGGGGGAGTAGAGACCCAGTACTTC. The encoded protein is CASSPRPYGSGGVETQYF.

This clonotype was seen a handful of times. The CDR3 DNA sequence: TGTGCCAGCAGTCACGGGGGGCTCTACGAGCAGTACTTC. This translates into CASSHGGLYEQYF. The rearrangement uses TRBV25-1 and TRBJ2-7; D is possibly TRBD2 (7 bases). In germline, CDR1 is MGHDK, CDR2 SYGVNS. The CDR3 runs to 13 residues. V lost 5 bases and J lost 3, with 11 bases in between.

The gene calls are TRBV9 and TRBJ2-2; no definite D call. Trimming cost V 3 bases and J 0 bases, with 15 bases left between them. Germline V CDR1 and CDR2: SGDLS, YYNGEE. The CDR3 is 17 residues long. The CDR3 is CASSDAVLYSNTGELFF. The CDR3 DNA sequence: TGTGCCAGCAGCGATGCCGTTTTATATTCGAACACCGGGGAGCTGTTTTTT.

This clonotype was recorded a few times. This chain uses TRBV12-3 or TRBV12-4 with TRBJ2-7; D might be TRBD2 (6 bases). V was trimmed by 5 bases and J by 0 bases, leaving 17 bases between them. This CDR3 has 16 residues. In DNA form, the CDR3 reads TGTGCCAGCAGTCTACCCCGCGGGGTGTTCTCCTACGAGCAGTACTTC. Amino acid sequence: CASSLPRGVFSYEQYF.

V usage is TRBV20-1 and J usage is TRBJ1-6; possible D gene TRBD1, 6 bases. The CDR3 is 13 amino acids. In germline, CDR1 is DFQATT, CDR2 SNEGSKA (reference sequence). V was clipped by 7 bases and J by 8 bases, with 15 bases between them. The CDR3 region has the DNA TGCAGTGTGCGGGGGCAATTGGATTCACCCCTCCACTTT. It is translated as CSVRGQLDSPLHF.

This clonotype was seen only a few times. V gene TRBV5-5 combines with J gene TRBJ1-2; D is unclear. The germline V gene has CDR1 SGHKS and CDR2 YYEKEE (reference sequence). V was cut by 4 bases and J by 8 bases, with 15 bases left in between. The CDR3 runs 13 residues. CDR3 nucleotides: TGTGCCAGCAGCCTAGGGTTACTTCAAGGCTACACCTTC. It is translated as CASSLGLLQGYTF.

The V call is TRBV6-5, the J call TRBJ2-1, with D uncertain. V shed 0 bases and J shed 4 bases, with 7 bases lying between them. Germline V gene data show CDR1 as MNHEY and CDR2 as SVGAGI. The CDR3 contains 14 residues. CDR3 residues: CASSYSMGYNEQFF. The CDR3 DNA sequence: TGTGCCAGCAGTTACTCGATGGGGTACAATGAGCAGTTCTTC.

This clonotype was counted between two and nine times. The CDR3 DNA follows: TGCGCCAGCAGCCAAGCTGCCGGGACAGGGAATCGGTATCAGCCCCAGCATTTT. This translates into CASSQAAGTGNRYQPQHF. This chain uses TRBV4-1 with TRBJ1-5, with TRBD1 matching 9 bases. This CDR3 has 18 amino acids. CDR1 is MGHRA, CDR2 YSYEKL, per germline. With V trimmed by 1 base and J by 5 bases, 12 bases remained unmatched.

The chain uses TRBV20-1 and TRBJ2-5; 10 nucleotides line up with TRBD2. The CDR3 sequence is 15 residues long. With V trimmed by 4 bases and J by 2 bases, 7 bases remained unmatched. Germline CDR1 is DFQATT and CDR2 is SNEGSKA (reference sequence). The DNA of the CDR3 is TGCAGTGCTAAGGTCCCTAGCGGGGGACAAGAGACCCAGTACTTC. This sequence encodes CSAKVPSGGQETQYF.

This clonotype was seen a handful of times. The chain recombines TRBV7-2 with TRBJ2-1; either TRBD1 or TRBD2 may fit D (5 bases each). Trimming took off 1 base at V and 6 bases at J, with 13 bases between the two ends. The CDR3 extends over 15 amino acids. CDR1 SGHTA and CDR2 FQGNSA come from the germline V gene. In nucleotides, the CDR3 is TGTGCCAGCAGCTTAGAAGTTTGGGGGAGCAATGAGCAGTTCTTC. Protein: CASSLEVWGSNEQFF.